Each of the 25 T cell receptor beta chains below was sequenced from the same sample in a study of blood T cell repertoires in COVID-19. Only in-frame clones appear in the TCRdb table, and some are missing; sequencing was by immunoSEQ multiplex PCR. Of some 74,000 clones in the sample, around 89% were seen once. The sample consisted of peripheral blood. These receptors came from an elderly woman with acute or convalescent COVID-19.

The rearrangement links TRBV7-9 to TRBJ1-6, with 7 nucleotides matching TRBD1. After removal of 3 bases from V and 9 bases from J, the junction contained 2 bases not matched to a gene. The CDR3 is 13 amino acids. CDR1 is SEHNR, CDR2 FQNEAQ, per germline (reference sequence). CDR3 region: CASSFSGGSPLHF. DNA for the CDR3: TGTGCCAGCAGCTTTTCAGGGGGTTCACCCCTCCACTTT.

The chain links TRBV9 to TRBJ1-3, with 8 bases matching TRBD1. V shed 0 bases, J shed 1 base, and the junction held 3 bases outside the gene matches. The CDR3 runs 16 residues. The germline V gene encodes CDR1 SGDLS and CDR2 YYNGEE. The CDR3 DNA sequence: TGTGCCAGCAGCGTAGCAGGGGGCGAGTCTGGAAACACCATATATTTT. Encoded protein: CASSVAGGESGNTIYF.

The chain carries TRBV19 and TRBJ2-7; perhaps TRBD1 as D (6 bases). This CDR3 is 16 amino acids long. V gave up 3 bases and J gave up 2 bases, with 17 bases separating them. Germline loops: CDR1 LNHDA, CDR2 SQIVND (reference sequence). The DNA for the CDR3 is TGTGCCAGTAGTATTAGAGCCAGGGGCTTGCCCTACGAGCAGTACTTC. This codes for CASSIRARGLPYEQYF.

This chain connects TRBV11-3 to TRBJ2-5, with TRBD2 identical over 8 bases. Trimming at V came to 1 base and at J to 4 bases, leaving 2 bases not matched to a gene. The CDR3 has 14 residues. CDR1 is SGHNT and CDR2 is YENEEA in the germline V gene. The CDR3 bases are TGTGCCAGCAGCTTAGCCAGCGGGGGAGAGACCCAGTACTTC. It translates to CASSLASGGETQYF.

This clone was picked up one time. This chain joins TRBV19 and TRBJ2-5; D is perhaps TRBD1 (5 bases). Germline V gives CDR1 LNHDA, CDR2 SQIVND (reference sequence). The CDR3 consists of 15 residues. V gave up 5 bases and J gave up 0 bases, with 13 bases separating them. CDR3 in amino acids: CASSAKQAYQETQYF. CDR3 nucleotide sequence: TGTGCCAGTAGTGCCAAACAGGCCTACCAAGAGACCCAGTACTTC.

The gene calls are TRBV4-3 and TRBJ2-5; D ambiguous. The germline V gene has CDR1 LGHNA and CDR2 YSLEER. The CDR3 has 14 residues. Trimming took 0 bases from V and 2 from J, leaving 7 bases between them. The CDR3 protein is CASSQDLRQETQYF. The CDR3 nucleotides read TGCGCCAGCAGCCAAGACCTCCGGCAAGAGACCCAGTACTTC.

V usage is TRBV10-3 and J usage is TRBJ2-3; 12 bases fit TRBD2. V was pared by 0 bases and J by 8 bases, with 6 bases of the junction left unmatched. CDR1 and CDR2 (germline): ENHRY, SYGVKD. The CDR3 loop spans 16 amino acids. CDR3 in amino acids: CAISESASGGAGTQYF. CDR3 nucleotide sequence: TGTGCCATCAGTGAGTCGGCTAGCGGGGGGGCCGGTACGCAGTATTTT.

The J gene is TRBJ1-6, the V gene TRBV3-1 (or the pseudogene TRBV3-2); TRBD1 agrees at 8 bases. This CDR3 is 14 amino acids long. CDR1 is LGHDT, CDR2 YNNKEL, per germline (reference sequence). Trimming took 5 bases from V and 9 from J; bases not matched to a gene: 6. Here the CDR3 DNA reads TGTGCCAGCAGCTTATCGGGACAGGCTTCACCCCTCCACTTT. It encodes CASSLSGQASPLHF.

V and J are TRBV27 and TRBJ2-2; D possibly corresponds to TRBD1 (5 bases). Germline CDR1 and CDR2: MNHEY and SMNVEV (reference sequence). The CDR3 totals 14 residues. V lost 4 bases and J lost 4, with 10 bases in between. DNA of the CDR3: TGTGCCAGCAGTTCACGACAGAGCACCGGGGAGCTGTTTTTT. Its translation is CASSSRQSTGELFF.

This sequence joins TRBV5-6 and TRBJ2-7; 8 nucleotides line up with TRBD1. With 0 bases clipped from V and 4 bases from J, the junction kept 3 bases outside the gene matches. Germline assignment: CDR1 SGHDT and CDR2 YYEEEE. This CDR3 contains 14 residues. In DNA form, the CDR3 reads TGTGCCAGCAGCTTGGTCAACAGGGGGTACGAGCAGTACTTC. Translated, it gives CASSLVNRGYEQYF.

The rearrangement uses TRBV2 and TRBJ2-7; no definite D call. Per the germline V gene, CDR1 is SNHLY and CDR2 is FYNNEI. The CDR3 has 11 amino acids. V lost 4 bases and J lost 6, with 7 bases in between. The CDR3 protein is CASSAYGEQYF. CDR3 DNA sequence: TGTGCCAGCAGTGCCTATGGCGAGCAGTACTTC. The full variable domain, in which reference TRBV2 and TRBJ2-7 provide the parts outside the CDR3, is EPEVTQTPSHQVTQMGQEVILRCVPISNHLYFYWYRQILGQKVEFLVSFYNNEISEKSEIFDDQFSVERPDGSNFTLKIRSTKLEDSAMYFCASSAYGEQYFGPGTRLTVT.

CDR3 DNA: TGCGCCAGCAGCTTGATCCCAGCGGGAGGGAATGAGCAGTTCTTC. This translates into CASSLIPAGGNEQFF. This chain joins TRBV5-1 and TRBJ2-1, with 10 bases matching TRBD2. The V and J ends lost 1 base and 7 bases, in that order; junction bases with no gene match: 5. The germline CDR1 and CDR2 sequences are SGHRS and YFSETQ. The CDR3 runs 15 residues.

V is TRBV5-6 and J is TRBJ2-1; 9 bases map to TRBD2. The V gene's germline CDR1 is SGHDT and CDR2 YYEEEE. This CDR3 has 15 amino acids. V was pared by 3 bases and J by 5 bases, with 6 bases of the junction left unmatched. CDR3 sequence reads: CASSWRAGGHNEQFF. DNA of the CDR3: TGTGCCAGCAGCTGGCGGGCGGGAGGGCACAATGAGCAGTTCTTC.

This chain uses TRBV27 with TRBJ2-5; maybe TRBD1 (5 bases). The ends were cut back, 6 bases at V and 4 bases at J, with 12 bases in the middle. There are 13 residues in the CDR3. Germline loops: CDR1 MNHEY, CDR2 SMNVEV (reference sequence). CDR3 protein: CASRWTNGETQYF. CDR3 sequence (DNA): TGTGCCAGCAGATGGACAAACGGAGAGACCCAGTACTTC.

The rearrangement uses TRBV7-6 and TRBJ2-1; 8 nucleotides agree with TRBD2. Germline V lookup: CDR1 SGHVS, CDR2 FNYEAQ. V shed 3 bases, J shed 4 bases, and the junction held 5 bases outside the gene matches. The CDR3 runs to 15 residues. The CDR3 loop reads CASSLSTSEYNEQFF. CDR3 sequence (DNA): TGTGCCAGCAGCTTGTCGACTAGCGAGTACAATGAGCAGTTCTTC.

A few counts support this clone. This chain connects TRBV4-3 to TRBJ2-3; the match to TRBD1 covers 10 bases. Germline CDR1 reads LGHNA; CDR2 reads YSLEER. The CDR3 is made up of 17 amino acids. V was clipped by 4 bases and J by 2 bases; unmatched bases: 9. CDR3 protein: CASSRRGTGATTDTQYF. The DNA for the CDR3 is TGCGCCAGCAGCCGCAGGGGGACAGGGGCGACCACAGATACGCAGTATTTT.

This chain links TRBV7-2 with TRBJ2-6, with D uncertain. The CDR3 loop spans 15 amino acids. V was pared by 1 base and J by 4 bases, with 8 bases between. Germline loops: CDR1 SGHTA, CDR2 FQGNSA. The CDR3 DNA sequence: TGTGCCAGCAGCTTAGTATCGGTGGGGGCCAACGTCCTGACTTTC. Translation gives CASSLVSVGANVLTF.

In its sample, this clone was seen once. This chain links TRBV18 with TRBJ2-3; 12 nucleotides match TRBD2. V gave up 3 bases and J gave up 3 bases; unmatched junction bases: 4. Looked up from germline, CDR1 is KGHSH and CDR2 is LQKENI. This CDR3 contains 16 residues. The CDR3 region has the DNA TGTGCCAGCTCACCTCTAGCGGGAGGGCCGACAGATACGCAGTATTTT. Translated, it gives CASSPLAGGPTDTQYF.

The rearrangement joins TRBV9 to TRBJ2-3; 12 bases match TRBD2. The CDR3 has 15 residues. The junction had 5 bases not matched to a gene; V was cut back by 4 bases and J by 5 bases. Germline V gene data show CDR1 as SGDLS and CDR2 as YYNGEE. CDR3 amino acids: CASSPTSGSQDTQYF. Here the CDR3 DNA reads TGTGCCAGCAGCCCGACTAGCGGGAGTCAAGATACGCAGTATTTT.

The V and J genes are TRBV5-5 and TRBJ2-1; 9 positions match TRBD2. J gave up 2 bases and V 0 bases, and 0 bases lay outside the gene matches. The V gene's germline CDR1 is SGHKS and CDR2 YYEKEE (reference sequence). CDR3 length equals 15 residues. The CDR3 DNA sequence: TGTGCCAGCAGCTTGGGGACTAGCGCCTACAATGAGCAGTTCTTC. Translating it yields CASSLGTSAYNEQFF. Looking up the rest from reference TRBV5-5 and TRBJ2-1 gives the full variable domain: DAGVTQSPTHLIKTRGQQVTLRCSPISGHKSVSWYQQVLGQGPQFIFQYYEKEERGRGNFPDRFSARQFPNYSSELNVNALLLGDSALYLCASSLGTSAYNEQFFGPGTRLTVL.

This CDR3 reads CASSWDRALNSPLHF. CDR3 in DNA: TGTGCCAGCAGTTGGGACAGAGCCCTTAATTCACCCCTCCACTTT. The chain joins TRBV6-5 to TRBJ1-6, with 7 bases identical to TRBD1. CDR1 and CDR2 (germline): MNHEY, SVGAGI. This CDR3 comprises 15 residues. With V trimmed by 4 bases and J by 6 bases, 6 bases remained unmatched.

The V call is TRBV6-5, the J call TRBJ1-1, with 7 bases that match TRBD1. Trimming cost V 2 bases and J 5 bases; bases outside gene matches: 5. The CDR3 contains 14 residues. Germline CDR1 MNHEY, CDR2 SVGAGI. The CDR3 loop reads CASSYRGPETEAFF. The CDR3 DNA is TGTGCCAGCAGTTACAGGGGGCCAGAGACTGAAGCTTTCTTT.

V and J are TRBV6-1 and TRBJ2-4; D is unresolved. Trimming pared 1 base from V and 0 bases from J, leaving 7 bases between. The CDR3 has 15 amino acids. Germline V lookup: CDR1 MNHNS, CDR2 SASEGT. The CDR3: CASSEGSLAKNIQYF. As DNA, the CDR3 is TGTGCCAGCAGTGAAGGTTCTTTAGCCAAAAACATTCAGTACTTC.

This chain links TRBV18 with TRBJ2-5, with unresolved D. This CDR3 spans 13 amino acids. Germline V lookup: CDR1 KGHSH, CDR2 LQKENI. Trimming took off 2 bases at V and 5 bases at J, with 9 bases between the two ends. Here the CDR3 reads CASSPNPRETQYF. CDR3 in DNA: TGTGCCAGCTCACCAAACCCCCGGGAGACCCAGTACTTC. Based on the CDR3 plus reference TRBV18 and TRBJ2-5, the full variable domain is NAGVMQNPRHLVRRRGQEARLRCSPMKGHSHVYWYRQLPEEGLKFMVYLQKENIIDESGMPKERFSAEFPKEGPSILRIQQVVRGDSAAYFCASSPNPRETQYFGPGTRLLVL.

This clone was detected only once. The chain has TRBV2 and TRBJ2-7, with D possibly TRBD2 on 7 matching bases. CDR1 is SNHLY and CDR2 is FYNNEI in the germline V gene. The V end was cut by 5 bases, the J end by 2 bases, with 10 bases between. The CDR3 is made up of 13 amino acids. Here the CDR3 DNA reads TGTGCCAGCAGTCCGGGGGGCCCCTACGAGCAGTACTTC. This codes for CASSPGGPYEQYF.